The TCR beta chain described here comes from a study of regulatory T cells in long-lasting Graves disease. Ten or more counts support this clonotype. The germline V gene encodes CDR1 SGHAT and CDR2 FQNNGV. Unmatched junction bases numbered 5, after V lost 4 bases and J lost 2 bases. CDR3 length: 15 amino acids. Noted time point: newly diagnosed GD, antithyroid drugs for less than 3 months. The TCR library used RNA extracted from PBMCs. The TCR beta library used iRepertoire HTBI primers with Arm-PCR amplification of CDR3. MiXCR was run by TCRdb on the multiplex PCR reads, yielding one entry per CDR3 protein. This sample has about 540,000 distinct CDR3 sequences; about 14% occur once, and the top ten carry roughly 10%. The data also belong to a second study, concerning T cells in Graves' hyperthyroidism and ophthalmopathy. That study adds: The study enrolled patients aged 18 to 65 with newly diagnosed hyperthyroidism of under 2 months' duration.

This sample comprised peripheral blood mononuclear cells (PBMCs), obtained at new diagnosis, from a patient treated with antithyroid drugs. The chain has TRBV11-2 and TRBJ2-5; the match to TRBD2 covers 9 bases. This receptor was taken from a man under 40 with Graves disease. CDR3 sequence (DNA): TGTGCCAGCAGCTCCCTTCTAGCGGGACAAGAGACCCAGTACTTC. Translated, it gives CASSSLLAGQETQYF.